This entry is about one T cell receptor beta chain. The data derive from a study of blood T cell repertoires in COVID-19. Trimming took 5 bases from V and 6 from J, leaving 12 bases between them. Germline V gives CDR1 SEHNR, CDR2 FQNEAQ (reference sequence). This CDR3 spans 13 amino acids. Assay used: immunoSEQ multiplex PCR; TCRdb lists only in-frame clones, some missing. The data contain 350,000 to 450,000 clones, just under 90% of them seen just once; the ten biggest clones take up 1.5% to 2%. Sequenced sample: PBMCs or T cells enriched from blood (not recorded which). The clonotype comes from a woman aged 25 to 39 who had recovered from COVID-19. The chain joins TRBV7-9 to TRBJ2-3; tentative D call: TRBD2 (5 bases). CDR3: CASSTNPGDTQYF. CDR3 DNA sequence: TGTGCCAGCAGCACCAATCCGGGGGATACGCAGTATTTT. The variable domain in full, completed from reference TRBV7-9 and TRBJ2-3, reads DTGVSQNPRHKITKRGQNVTFRCDPISEHNRLYWYRQTLGQGPEFLTYFQNEAQLEKSRLLSDRFSAERPKGSFSTLEIQRTEQGDSAMYLCASSTNPGDTQYFGPGTRLTVL.